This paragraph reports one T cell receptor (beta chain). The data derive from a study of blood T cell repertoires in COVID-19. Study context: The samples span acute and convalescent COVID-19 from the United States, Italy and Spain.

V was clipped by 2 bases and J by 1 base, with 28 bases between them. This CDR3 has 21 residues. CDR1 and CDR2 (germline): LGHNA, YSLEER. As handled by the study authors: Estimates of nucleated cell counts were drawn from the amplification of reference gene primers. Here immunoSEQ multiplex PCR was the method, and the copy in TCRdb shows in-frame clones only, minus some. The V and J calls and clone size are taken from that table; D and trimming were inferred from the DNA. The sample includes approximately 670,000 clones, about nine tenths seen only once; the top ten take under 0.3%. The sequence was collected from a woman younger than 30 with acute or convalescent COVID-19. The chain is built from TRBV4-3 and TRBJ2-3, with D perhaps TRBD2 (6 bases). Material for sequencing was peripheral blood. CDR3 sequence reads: CASSQPGTSAGFGFRTDTQYF. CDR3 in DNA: TGCGCCAGCAGCCAACCCGGGACCTCCGCGGGGTTTGGCTTCCGCACAGATACGCAGTATTTT.